One and the same sample provided the 26 T cell receptor beta chains below, sequenced in a study of T cell clones after liver transplantation. Generated by immunoSEQ multiplex PCR, the TCRdb table keeps only in-frame clones and is missing some. The sample records roughly 97,000 clones, 80% to 85% being singletons. The sequencing here drew on CD4+ T cells from blood, taken before liver transplant. The source of these receptors is a human donor who received a liver transplant.

This chain uses TRBV29-1 with TRBJ1-4, with D uncertain. This CDR3 has 11 amino acids. Germline V CDR1 and CDR2: SQVTM, ANQGSEA. Trimming removed 7 bases from V and 4 bases from J, with 7 bases in between. The CDR3: CSGDFNEKLFF. CDR3 DNA sequence: TGCAGCGGAGATTTTAATGAAAAACTGTTTTTT.

This chain connects TRBV28 to TRBJ1-2, with D unresolved. CDR3 length: 15 residues. Germline values: CDR1 MDHEN, CDR2 SYDVKM. Trimming stripped 7 bases from V and 0 bases from J, with 15 bases between. The CDR3: CASTPNWGANYGYTF. Here the CDR3 DNA reads TGTGCCAGCACCCCAAACTGGGGTGCTAACTATGGCTACACCTTC.

This rearrangement joins TRBV15 to TRBJ2-3, with D uncertain. V was shortened by 0 bases and J by 1 base, with 14 bases between the two germline ends. The germline V gene encodes CDR1 LNHNV and CDR2 YYDKDF (reference sequence). CDR3 length: 17 residues. In DNA form, the CDR3 reads TGTGCCACCAGCAGAGATGAGAAGGGCGCTGGCACAGATACGCAGTATTTT. This codes for CATSRDEKGAGTDTQYF.

This CDR3 reads CASILLAGAYEQYF. CDR3 bases: TGTGCCAGCATCCTGCTAGCGGGGGCCTACGAGCAGTACTTC. This chain uses TRBV2 with TRBJ2-7, with 10 nucleotides matching TRBD2. CDR1 is SNHLY, CDR2 FYNNEI, per germline. The V and J ends lost 7 bases and 2 bases, in that order; junction bases with no gene match: 5. The CDR3 spans 14 residues. Full variable domain (remainder filled in from reference TRBV2 and TRBJ2-7): EPEVTQTPSHQVTQMGQEVILRCVPISNHLYFYWYRQILGQKVEFLVSFYNNEISEKSEIFDDQFSVERPDGSNFTLKIRSTKLEDSAMYFCASILLAGAYEQYFGPGTRLTVT.

The chain joins TRBV2 to TRBJ2-1; D is ambiguous. Trimming took 5 bases from V and 15 from J, leaving 14 bases between them. From germline, CDR1 is SNHLY and CDR2 FYNNEI. This CDR3 has 11 amino acids. This CDR3 is CASSFDGFPFF. As DNA, the CDR3 is TGTGCCAGCAGTTTCGACGGATTTCCGTTCTTC.

This chain connects TRBV27 to TRBJ2-3, with D maybe TRBD2 (7 bases). Trimming shortened V by 6 bases and J by 0 bases, and 19 bases separated the two germline ends. Germline V gene data show CDR1 as MNHEY and CDR2 as SMNVEV (reference sequence). This CDR3 is built from 17 residues. The CDR3 sequence: CASRGGGGNPSTDTQYF. The DNA of the CDR3 is TGTGCCAGCAGGGGGGGCGGGGGAAACCCTAGCACAGATACGCAGTATTTT.

There are a few counts of this clone. The V call is TRBV27, the J call TRBJ1-5; D gene uncertain. In germline, CDR1 is MNHEY, CDR2 SMNVEV (reference sequence). The CDR3 length is 17 residues. With 2 bases removed from V and 3 bases from J, the gap between germline ends came to 17 bases. CDR3 protein: CASSLVGLTVDNQPQHF. CDR3 in DNA: TGTGCCAGCAGTTTAGTAGGGTTAACGGTTGACAATCAGCCCCAGCATTTT.

This clone was seen more than once but under ten times. This chain uses TRBV19 with TRBJ1-5; D not certain. The germline V gene has CDR1 LNHDA and CDR2 SQIVND (reference sequence). The V end was cut by 3 bases, the J end by 0 bases, with 6 bases between. CDR3 size: 14 residues. The CDR3 spells CASSISLSNQPQHF. CDR3 DNA: TGTGCCAGTAGTATCTCCCTTAGCAATCAGCCCCAGCATTTT.

This rearrangement joins TRBV11-3 to TRBJ1-1; D not certain. Trimming stripped 4 bases from V and 1 base from J, with 16 bases between. CDR3 length: 16 amino acids. From germline, CDR1 is SGHNT and CDR2 YENEEA. CDR3 loop: CASSSGARRQNTEAFF. The DNA for the CDR3 is TGTGCCAGCAGCTCAGGCGCAAGACGACAGAACACTGAAGCTTTCTTT.

The chain has TRBV5-1 and TRBJ1-1; D not certain. The germline V gene encodes CDR1 SGHRS and CDR2 YFSETQ. CDR3 length: 13 residues. Trimming removed 4 bases from V and 0 bases from J, with 7 bases in between. As DNA, the CDR3 is TGCGCCAGCAGCATTGACGTGAACACTGAAGCTTTCTTT. Encoded protein: CASSIDVNTEAFF.

The chain has TRBV5-1 and TRBJ2-5, with D tentatively TRBD1 or TRBD2 (5 bases each). The V end was cut by 0 bases, the J end by 4 bases, with 16 bases between. This CDR3 is built from 16 residues. CDR1 is SGHRS, CDR2 YFSETQ, per germline. CDR3 amino acids: CASSLGQGGRGETQYF. In DNA, the CDR3 is TGCGCCAGCAGCTTGGGGCAGGGCGGGCGAGGAGAGACCCAGTACTTC. Looking up the rest from reference TRBV5-1 and TRBJ2-5 gives the full variable domain: KAGVTQTPRYLIKTRGQQVTLSCSPISGHRSVSWYQQTPGQGLQFLFEYFSETQRNKGNFPGRFSGRQFSNSRSEMNVSTLELGDSALYLCASSLGQGGRGETQYFGPGTRLLVL.

V and J are TRBV7-8 and TRBJ2-1; 11 bases are shared with TRBD2. Germline CDR1 is SGHVS and CDR2 is FQNEAQ. The CDR3 is made up of 17 amino acids. Trimming removed 5 bases from V and 1 base from J; junction bases left unmatched: 7. CDR3 nucleotide sequence: TGTGCCAGCAGCCCTATAGCGGGAGGGCCGTCCTACAATGAGCAGTTCTTC. Residues: CASSPIAGGPSYNEQFF. The full variable domain, rest sourced from reference TRBV7-8 and TRBJ2-1, is GAGVSQSPRYKVAKRGQDVALRCDPISGHVSLFWYQQALGQGPEFLTYFQNEAQLDKSGLPSDRFFAERPEGSVSTLKIQRTQQEDSAVYLCASSPIAGGPSYNEQFFGPGTRLTVL.

As DNA, the CDR3 is TGTGCCAGCAGTTACATCGCGGGGGGTGCCAATGAGCAGTTCTTC. This codes for CASSYIAGGANEQFF. The chain uses TRBV6-5 and TRBJ2-1; 8 positions agree with TRBD2. In germline, CDR1 is MNHEY, CDR2 SVGAGI. This CDR3 contains 15 residues. The J segment lost 6 bases and the V segment lost 2 bases, leaving 6 bases of the junction unmatched.

This sequence joins TRBV6-1 and TRBJ2-7, with 10 nucleotides matching TRBD1. CDR1 and CDR2 (germline): MNHNS, SASEGT. With 1 base clipped from V and 11 bases from J, the junction kept 2 bases outside the gene matches. The CDR3 has 12 amino acids. CDR3 in amino acids: CASSEVGTGEYF. CDR3 DNA sequence: TGTGCCAGCAGTGAAGTGGGGACAGGGGAGTACTTC.

The genes are TRBV28 and TRBJ1-3; the D gene is possibly TRBD1 (5 bases). CDR3 size: 14 residues. The V and J ends lost 6 bases and 8 bases respectively, with 17 bases between them. Looked up from germline, CDR1 is MDHEN and CDR2 is SYDVKM. The CDR3 protein is CASREGLSHDTIYF. The CDR3 bases are TGTGCCAGCAGGGAGGGACTCTCTCATGACACCATATATTTT.

V is TRBV7-9 and J is TRBJ2-7, with D uncertain. The CDR3 loop spans 11 amino acids. Germline CDR1 reads SEHNR; CDR2 reads FQNEAQ (reference sequence). V shed 5 bases and J shed 2 bases, with 4 bases lying between them. CDR3 sequence reads: CASSPAYEQYF. CDR3 nucleotides: TGTGCCAGCAGCCCTGCCTACGAGCAGTACTTC.

This chain joins TRBV9 and TRBJ1-2; maybe TRBD1 (6 bases). The CDR3 is 14 residues long. V dropped 1 base and J dropped 3 bases, with 10 bases sitting between them. Germline-derived CDR1 and CDR2 are SGDLS and YYNGEE. The CDR3 region has the DNA TGTGCCAGCAGCGTATCTCCAGGGGACTATGGCTACACCTTC. Protein sequence: CASSVSPGDYGYTF.

V and J are TRBV19 and TRBJ1-2; D is undetermined. Per germline, CDR1 LNHDA and CDR2 SQIVND (reference sequence). Trimming removed 5 bases from V and 8 bases from J, with 9 bases in between. The CDR3 length is 11 residues. The CDR3 loop reads CASSLAEGYTF. CDR3 DNA sequence: TGTGCCAGTAGTCTGGCGGAAGGCTACACCTTC.

The chain employs TRBV6-1 and TRBJ1-6, with D perhaps TRBD1 (5 bases). Germline V CDR1 and CDR2: MNHNS, SASEGT. The germline V and J ends were trimmed by 6 bases and 4 bases, with 7 bases remaining between them. CDR3 size: 13 residues. CDR3 amino acids: CASREGYNSPLHF. The DNA for the CDR3 is TGTGCCAGCAGGGAGGGGTATAATTCACCCCTCCACTTT.

This clone was counted only a few times. V gene TRBV30 combines with J gene TRBJ2-7; possibly TRBD2 for D (6 bases). The CDR3 runs to 13 residues. Germline values: CDR1 GTSNPN, CDR2 SVGIG (reference sequence). V was cut by 5 bases and J by 2 bases, with 13 bases left in between. The CDR3 coding sequence is TGTGCCTGGGTCGAGCGGGCAGCCTACGAGCAGTACTTC. This sequence encodes CAWVERAAYEQYF.

This chain connects TRBV6-5 to TRBJ2-7; D may be TRBD1 (5 bases). The V end lost 6 bases, the J end lost 0 bases, and 9 bases lay between the germline ends. Germline loops: CDR1 MNHEY, CDR2 SVGAGI. The CDR3 extends over 13 amino acids. CDR3 sequence reads: CASRSTGSYEQYF. The CDR3 nucleotides are TGTGCCAGCAGGTCTACAGGCTCCTACGAGCAGTACTTC.

The chain recombines TRBV28 with TRBJ2-1, with D possibly matching TRBD1 (6 bases). With 5 bases removed from V and 5 bases from J, the gap between germline ends came to 13 bases. This CDR3 comprises 14 residues. From germline, CDR1 is MDHEN and CDR2 SYDVKM. In DNA, the CDR3 is TGTGCCAGCAGTACGAGGGGGAGTAACAATGAGCAGTTCTTC. As protein: CASSTRGSNNEQFF.

This clone is medium-sized (0.01 to 0.1%). This sequence joins TRBV2 and TRBJ1-4, with a weak D call TRBD1 (6 bases). This CDR3 has 15 residues. Germline V CDR1 and CDR2: SNHLY, FYNNEI. V was clipped by 6 bases and J by 10 bases, with 21 bases between them. CDR3 region: CASRLDSRTEGKLFF. The DNA of the CDR3 is TGTGCCAGCAGACTGGACAGCCGGACCGAGGGAAAACTGTTTTTT.

This clone appeared once. This sequence joins TRBV15 and TRBJ2-7, with 8 positions matching TRBD1. Trimming removed 3 bases from V and 12 bases from J; junction bases left unmatched: 16. The CDR3 length is 15 residues. The germline gives CDR1 LNHNV, CDR2 YYDKDF (reference sequence). In DNA, the CDR3 is TGTGCCACCAGCAGGTCCCAACTAACTCAGGGGGCCAGGTACTTC. This sequence encodes CATSRSQLTQGARYF.

The rearrangement uses TRBV28 and TRBJ1-2, with D tentatively TRBD1 (5 bases). The germline V and J ends were trimmed by 5 bases and 3 bases, with 16 bases remaining between them. Looked up from germline, CDR1 is MDHEN and CDR2 is SYDVKM. This CDR3 is 15 amino acids long. The CDR3 reads CASSEGQGVHYGYTF. CDR3 bases: TGTGCCAGCAGTGAGGGGCAGGGAGTACACTATGGCTACACCTTC.

The gene calls are TRBV19 and TRBJ1-2; TRBD1 agrees at 8 bases. CDR1 LNHDA and CDR2 SQIVND come from the germline V gene (reference sequence). This CDR3 is 13 amino acids long. The V gene end was trimmed by 3 bases and the J gene end by 7 bases; junction bases not matched to a gene: 4. The CDR3: CASSIGTGRGYTF. The CDR3 DNA sequence: TGTGCCAGTAGTATTGGGACAGGTCGTGGCTACACCTTC.